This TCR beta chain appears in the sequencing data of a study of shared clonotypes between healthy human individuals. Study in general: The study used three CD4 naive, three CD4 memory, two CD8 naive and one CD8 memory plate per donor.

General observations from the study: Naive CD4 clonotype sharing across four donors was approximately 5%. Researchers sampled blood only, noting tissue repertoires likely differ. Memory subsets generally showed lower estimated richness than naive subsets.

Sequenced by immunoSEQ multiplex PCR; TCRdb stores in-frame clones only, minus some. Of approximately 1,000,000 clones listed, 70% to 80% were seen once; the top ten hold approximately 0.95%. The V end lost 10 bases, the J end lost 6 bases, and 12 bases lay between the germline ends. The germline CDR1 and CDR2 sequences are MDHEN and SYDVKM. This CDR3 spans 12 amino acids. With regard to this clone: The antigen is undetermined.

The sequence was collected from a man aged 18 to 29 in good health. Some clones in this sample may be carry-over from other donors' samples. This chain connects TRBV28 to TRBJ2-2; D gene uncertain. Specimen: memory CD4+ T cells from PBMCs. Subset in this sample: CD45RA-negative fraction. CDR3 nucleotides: TGTGCCACCCAACGGAGCTCCGGGGAGCTGTTTTTT. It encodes CATQRSSGELFF.